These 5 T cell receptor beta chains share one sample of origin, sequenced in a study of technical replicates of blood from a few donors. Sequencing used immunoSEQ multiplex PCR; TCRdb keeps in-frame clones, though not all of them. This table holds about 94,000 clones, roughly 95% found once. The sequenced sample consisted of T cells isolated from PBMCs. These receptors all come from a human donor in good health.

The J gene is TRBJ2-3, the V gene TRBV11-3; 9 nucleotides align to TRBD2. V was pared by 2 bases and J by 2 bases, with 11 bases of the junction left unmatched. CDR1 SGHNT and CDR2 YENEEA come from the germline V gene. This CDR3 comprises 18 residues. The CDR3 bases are TGTGCCAGCAGCTTAAAGGACTTGCGGGAGGGAAACACAGATACGCAGTATTTT. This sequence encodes CASSLKDLREGNTDTQYF. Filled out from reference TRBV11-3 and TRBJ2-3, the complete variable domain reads EAGVVQSPRYKIIEKKQPVAFWCNPISGHNTLYWYLQNLGQGPELLIRYENEEAVDDSQLPKDRFSAERLKGVDSTLKIQPAELGDSAVYLCASSLKDLREGNTDTQYFGPGTRLTVL.

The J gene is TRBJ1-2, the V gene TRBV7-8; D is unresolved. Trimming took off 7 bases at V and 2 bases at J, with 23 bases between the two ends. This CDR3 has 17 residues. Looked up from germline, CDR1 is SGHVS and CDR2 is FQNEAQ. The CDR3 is CASISIPTRSFNYGYTF. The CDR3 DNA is TGTGCCAGCATATCGATCCCCACGAGATCCTTCAACTATGGCTACACCTTC.

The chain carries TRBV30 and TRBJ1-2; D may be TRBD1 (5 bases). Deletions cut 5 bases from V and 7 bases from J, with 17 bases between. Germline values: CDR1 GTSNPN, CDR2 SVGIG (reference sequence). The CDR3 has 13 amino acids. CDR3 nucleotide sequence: TGTGCCTGGGGAGCGCAGGGTAAGGCTGGCTACACCTTC. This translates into CAWGAQGKAGYTF.

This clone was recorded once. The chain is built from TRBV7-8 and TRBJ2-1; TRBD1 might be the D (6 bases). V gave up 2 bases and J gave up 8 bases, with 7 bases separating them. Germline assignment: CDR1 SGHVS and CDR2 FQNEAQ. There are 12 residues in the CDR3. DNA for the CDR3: TGTGCCAGCAGCTTAACAGGGCATGAGCAGTTCTTC. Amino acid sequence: CASSLTGHEQFF.

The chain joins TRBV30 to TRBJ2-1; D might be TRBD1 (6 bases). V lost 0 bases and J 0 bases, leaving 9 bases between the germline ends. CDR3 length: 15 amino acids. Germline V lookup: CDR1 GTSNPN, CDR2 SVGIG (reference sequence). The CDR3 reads CAWSVDRSSYNEQFF. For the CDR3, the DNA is TGTGCCTGGAGTGTAGACAGGAGCTCCTACAATGAGCAGTTCTTC.